The entry below describes one TCR beta chain. This record belongs to a study of control samples from healthy donors and cancer patients. CDR3 size: 19 residues. V was cut by 6 bases and J by 5 bases, with 29 bases left in between. Germline CDR1 is MDHEN and CDR2 is SYDVKM. Clones were read by immunoSEQ multiplex PCR, and TCRdb kept only the in-frame ones, dropping some. Of 20,000 or so clones in the sample, 88% were seen once. The sequence came from a woman aged 55 to 70 with head and neck cancer. The V call is TRBV28, the J call TRBJ1-5; no clear D gene. The source material was PBMCs. The CDR3 coding sequence is TGTGCCAGCAGCCTGGCGGCGGGGAGGAGACGGTCGATAGATCAGCCCCAGCATTTT. It encodes CASSLAAGRRRSIDQPQHF.